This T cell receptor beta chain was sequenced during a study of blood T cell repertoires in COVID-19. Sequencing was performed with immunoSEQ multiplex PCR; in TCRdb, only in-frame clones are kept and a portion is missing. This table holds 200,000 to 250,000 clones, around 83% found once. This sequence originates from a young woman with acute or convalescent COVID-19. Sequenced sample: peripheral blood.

The CDR3 sequence: CASSQPPFQYF. The CDR3, as DNA: TGTGCCAGCAGCCAACCCCCGTTCCAGTACTTC. The J gene is TRBJ2-5, the V gene TRBV3-1 (or the pseudogene TRBV3-2), with D uncertain. With 2 bases removed from V and 10 bases from J, the gap between germline ends came to 8 bases. The germline gives CDR1 LGHDT, CDR2 YNNKEL (reference sequence). This CDR3 spans 11 amino acids.